Presented here are 28 T cell receptor beta chains from one specimen sequenced in a study of cytomegalovirus exposure and HLA in healthy donors. Researchers ran the PCR with 60 Vbeta and 13 Jbeta primers. Clones were sequenced by immunoSEQ multiplex PCR, and TCRdb holds only the in-frame ones, with some missing. Of 83,000 or so clones in the sample, 75% to 85% were seen once. The source material was PBMCs. The receptors were sampled from a woman aged 25 to 39 in good health and CMV-seronegative.

The chain recombines TRBV28 with TRBJ1-4; 7 bases line up with TRBD1. Germline values: CDR1 MDHEN, CDR2 SYDVKM. The junction had 11 bases not matched to a gene; V was cut back by 6 bases and J by 4 bases. The CDR3 is made up of 16 amino acids. The CDR3 DNA reads as TGTGCCAGCAGCCCTCCCGGGGGACAGCATAATGAAAAACTGTTTTTT. Its translation is CASSPPGGQHNEKLFF.

The rearrangement joins TRBV29-1 to TRBJ2-1, with TRBD2 matching 7 bases. Trimming cost V 4 bases and J 6 bases; bases outside gene matches: 3. The CDR3 covers 12 residues. Germline loops: CDR1 SQVTM, CDR2 ANQGSEA. The CDR3 sequence is CSVVLAANEQFF. The CDR3 DNA reads as TGCAGCGTTGTTCTAGCGGCCAATGAGCAGTTCTTC.

This sequence joins TRBV28 and TRBJ2-7; 7 positions match TRBD2. Germline lookup yields CDR1 MDHEN and CDR2 SYDVKM. The CDR3 has 14 amino acids. Trimming removed 2 bases from V and 1 base from J; junction bases left unmatched: 2. CDR3 protein: CASSLAGASYEQYF. CDR3 nucleotide sequence: TGTGCCAGCAGTTTAGCGGGAGCTTCCTACGAGCAGTACTTC.

V gene TRBV9 combines with J gene TRBJ2-5; 8 bases are a match to TRBD1. Losses at the gene ends were 3 bases for V and 3 bases for J; bases not matched to a gene: 10. This CDR3 spans 16 amino acids. Germline V lookup: CDR1 SGDLS, CDR2 YYNGEE. CDR3: CASSGLSGTGKETQYF. The CDR3, as DNA: TGTGCCAGCAGCGGACTCTCGGGGACAGGCAAAGAGACCCAGTACTTC.

The chain uses TRBV30 and TRBJ1-2; D remains unclear. CDR3 length: 18 residues. Germline V gives CDR1 GTSNPN, CDR2 SVGIG (reference sequence). V was clipped by 1 base and J by 5 bases, with 26 bases between them. CDR3 nucleotides: TGTGCCTGGAGTGCAAGTGTCCACGGTACAAAGAAGACTTATGGCTACACCTTC. This sequence encodes CAWSASVHGTKKTYGYTF.

This chain joins TRBV2 and TRBJ2-1; 7 bases match TRBD1. Germline lookup yields CDR1 SNHLY and CDR2 FYNNEI. This CDR3 spans 15 amino acids. J lost 6 bases, V lost 5 bases, and 10 bases had no gene match. The CDR3 loop is CASSWGQSGVNEQFF. The DNA for the CDR3 is TGTGCCAGCAGTTGGGGACAGAGTGGAGTCAATGAGCAGTTCTTC.

This chain links TRBV11-2 with TRBJ2-3; D might be TRBD1 (6 bases). The CDR3 spans 13 residues. Germline loops: CDR1 SGHAT, CDR2 FQNNGV. V dropped 5 bases and J dropped 6 bases, with 12 bases sitting between them. CDR3 residues: CASSPQGADTQYF. CDR3 in DNA: TGTGCCAGCAGCCCACAGGGAGCGGATACGCAGTATTTT. Using reference TRBV11-2 and TRBJ2-3 for the parts outside the CDR3, the full variable domain is EAGVAQSPRYKIIEKRQSVAFWCNPISGHATLYWYQQILGQGPKLLIQFQNNGVVDDSQLPKDRFSAERLKGVDSTLKIQPAKLEDSAVYLCASSPQGADTQYFGPGTRLTVL.

The V call is TRBV2, the J call TRBJ1-5; D gene uncertain. V was cut by 1 base and J by 2 bases, with 9 bases left in between. In germline, CDR1 is SNHLY, CDR2 FYNNEI. This CDR3 is built from 15 residues. This chain's CDR3 is CASSEVGAGNQPQHF. The CDR3 bases are TGTGCCAGCAGTGAAGTGGGAGCGGGCAATCAGCCCCAGCATTTT.

This chain uses TRBV28 with TRBJ2-1; 14 positions match TRBD2. V trimming: 6 bases; J trimming: 4 bases; junction bases outside the gene matches: 5. Germline-derived CDR1 and CDR2 are MDHEN and SYDVKM. This CDR3 has 16 residues. CDR3 sequence: CASSRGTSGGYNEQFF. CDR3 DNA sequence: TGTGCCAGCAGCCGCGGGACTAGCGGGGGTTACAATGAGCAGTTCTTC. Based on the CDR3 plus reference TRBV28 and TRBJ2-1, the full variable domain is DVKVTQSSRYLVKRTGEKVFLECVQDMDHENMFWYRQDPGLGLRLIYFSYDVKMKEKGDIPEGYSVSREKKERFSLILESASTNQTSMYLCASSRGTSGGYNEQFFGPGTRLTVL.

The chain recombines TRBV6-1 with TRBJ1-2; a possible D gene is TRBD1 (6 bases). The CDR3 is made up of 17 amino acids. V dropped 1 base and J dropped 5 bases, with 20 bases sitting between them. Per the germline V gene, CDR1 is MNHNS and CDR2 is SASEGT. CDR3 coding DNA: TGTGCCAGCAGTGAAGGGGACCAGGGGATCTGGCTATATGGCTACACCTTC. Protein sequence: CASSEGDQGIWLYGYTF.

The gene calls are TRBV9 and TRBJ2-7, with D maybe TRBD1 (6 bases). The CDR3 is made up of 14 amino acids. CDR1 and CDR2 (germline): SGDLS, YYNGEE. V shed 3 bases and J shed 0 bases, with 10 bases lying between them. The CDR3 is CASSGTDYSYEQYF. CDR3 sequence (DNA): TGTGCCAGCAGCGGGACAGATTACTCCTACGAGCAGTACTTC.

The rearrangement links TRBV5-5 to TRBJ1-5; TRBD1 matches 8 bases. The CDR3 sequence is 16 residues long. CDR1 and CDR2 from the germline V gene are SGHKS and YYEKEE (reference sequence). V lost 1 base to trimming and J lost 0 bases; unmatched junction nucleotides: 3. CDR3 amino acids: CASSLTGGNSNQPQHF. CDR3 coding DNA: TGTGCCAGCAGCTTGACAGGGGGAAATAGCAATCAGCCCCAGCATTTT.

This chain joins TRBV6-1 and TRBJ2-1; no clear D. Between the trimmed V and J ends, which lost 0 bases and 6 bases, there was a span of 6 bases. Germline V gene lookup returns CDR1 MNHNS and CDR2 SASEGT. The CDR3 runs 13 residues. This CDR3 is CASSEASFNEQFF. Written as DNA, the CDR3 is TGTGCCAGCAGTGAAGCTAGTTTCAATGAGCAGTTCTTC.

This chain connects TRBV7-9 to TRBJ1-6; no definite D call. Germline loops: CDR1 SEHNR, CDR2 FQNEAQ (reference sequence). This CDR3 comprises 16 residues. Trimming stripped 6 bases from V and 7 bases from J, with 19 bases between. The CDR3 bases are TGTGCCAGCAGTTTCGGAACAGCGGGAGCCAATTCACCCCTCCACTTT. Translation: CASSFGTAGANSPLHF.

This clone occurred a few times. V gene TRBV6-6 combines with J gene TRBJ1-2, with 7 positions matching TRBD1. CDR1 MNHNY and CDR2 SVGAGI come from the germline V gene (reference sequence). V lost 9 bases and J lost 8; bases outside the gene matches: 9. The CDR3 consists of 12 residues. The CDR3 loop is CASANQGGGYTF. The CDR3 bases are TGTGCCAGTGCAAATCAGGGGGGCGGCTACACCTTC.

Here the CDR3 DNA reads TGCGCCAGCAGCTTGGGTGGGGCCGCTGGGGCTGAAAAACTGTTTTTT. It is translated as CASSLGGAAGAEKLFF. This chain connects TRBV5-1 to TRBJ1-4; D is perhaps TRBD1 (5 bases). V shed 0 bases and J shed 7 bases, with 16 bases lying between them. The germline CDR1 and CDR2 sequences are SGHRS and YFSETQ. The CDR3 has 16 amino acids.

This chain connects TRBV7-9 to TRBJ2-5; D perhaps matches TRBD1 (6 bases). In germline, CDR1 is SEHNR, CDR2 FQNEAQ (reference sequence). This CDR3 comprises 15 residues. V was shortened by 5 bases and J by 0 bases, with 13 bases between the two germline ends. CDR3: CASSPDRRYQETQYF. CDR3 DNA sequence: TGTGCCAGCAGCCCGGACAGAAGGTACCAAGAGACCCAGTACTTC.

This chain links TRBV10-1 with TRBJ1-1; 8 nucleotides agree with TRBD1. V dropped 5 bases and J dropped 6; count of bases not matched to a gene: 5. CDR1 and CDR2 (germline): WNHNN, SYGVQD (reference sequence). The CDR3 extends over 13 amino acids. The DNA of the CDR3 is TGCGCCAGCAGTATACAGGGGGGCGCTGAAGCTTTCTTT. As protein: CASSIQGGAEAFF.

CDR3 region: CASSDHRDRGKGYEQYF. CDR3 in DNA: TGTGCCAGCAGTGACCATCGGGACAGGGGCAAGGGATACGAGCAGTACTTC. V gene TRBV6-4 combines with J gene TRBJ2-7, with 10 nucleotides matching TRBD1. This CDR3 contains 17 residues. The J segment lost 4 bases and the V segment lost 2 bases, leaving 11 bases of the junction unmatched. Germline V gives CDR1 MRHNA, CDR2 SNTAGT.

This chain connects TRBV18 to TRBJ1-6, with 7 bases that match TRBD1. CDR1 KGHSH and CDR2 LQKENI come from the germline V gene. With 2 bases clipped from V and 8 bases from J, the junction kept 6 bases outside the gene matches. The CDR3 extends over 15 amino acids. The CDR3 DNA follows: TGTGCCAGCTCACCAACAGGGGTCTCGGATTCACCCCTCCACTTT. As protein: CASSPTGVSDSPLHF.

The rearrangement joins TRBV5-1 to TRBJ1-2; no definite D call. This CDR3 is built from 16 residues. Germline V gene sequence: CDR1 SGHRS, CDR2 YFSETQ. The V gene lost 0 bases and the J gene lost 2 bases, with 14 bases spanning the gap. DNA for the CDR3: TGCGCCAGCAGCTTGGTGCCGGGTTTGGCAAACTATGGCTACACCTTC. The encoded protein is CASSLVPGLANYGYTF.

V and J are TRBV7-9 and TRBJ2-7, with 7 bases identical to TRBD1. The CDR3 has 15 amino acids. V lost 4 bases and J lost 2; bases outside the gene matches: 8. The germline gives CDR1 SEHNR, CDR2 FQNEAQ (reference sequence). The CDR3 is CASSSHRGKTYEQYF. CDR3 bases: TGTGCCAGCAGCTCACACAGGGGAAAGACCTACGAGCAGTACTTC.

The J gene is TRBJ1-1, the V gene TRBV19, with D maybe TRBD1 (5 bases). From germline, CDR1 is LNHDA and CDR2 SQIVND (reference sequence). With 6 bases removed from V and 6 bases from J, the gap between germline ends came to 11 bases. This CDR3 is built from 12 residues. The CDR3 here is CASSSGLPEAFF. DNA for the CDR3: TGTGCCAGTAGCTCAGGGCTGCCTGAAGCTTTCTTT.

The chain combines TRBV7-2 with TRBJ2-7; TRBD2 aligns across 8 bases. This CDR3 region has 14 residues. Germline CDR1 is SGHTA and CDR2 is FQGNSA. Trimming at V came to 5 bases and at J to 1 base, leaving 4 bases not matched to a gene. The CDR3: CASSLTSGSYEQYF. CDR3 sequence (DNA): TGTGCCAGCAGCCTAACTAGCGGATCCTACGAGCAGTACTTC.

V gene TRBV27 combines with J gene TRBJ2-3; TRBD2 matches at 7 bases. Germline CDR1 and CDR2: MNHEY and SMNVEV (reference sequence). This CDR3 region has 17 residues. V lost 5 bases to trimming and J lost 0 bases; unmatched junction nucleotides: 11. As DNA, the CDR3 is TGTGCCAGCAGTCCCGGTCGGACTAGGGATAGCACAGATACGCAGTATTTT. Translating it yields CASSPGRTRDSTDTQYF.

The chain couples TRBV20-1 to TRBJ1-4, with 8 bases aligning to TRBD1. The CDR3 runs to 10 residues. Germline V CDR1 and CDR2: DFQATT, SNEGSKA (reference sequence). The J segment lost 10 bases and the V segment lost 5 bases, leaving 0 bases of the junction unmatched. The CDR3 DNA reads as TGCAGTGCTGGACAGGGAAAACTGTTTTTT. Protein product: CSAGQGKLFF.

The chain carries TRBV9 and TRBJ1-3, with D unresolved. Per germline, CDR1 SGDLS and CDR2 YYNGEE. Trimming shortened V by 5 bases and J by 6 bases, and 15 bases separated the two germline ends. CDR3 size: 14 residues. The CDR3 protein is CASRDSGFTNTIYF. The CDR3 nucleotides read TGTGCCAGCAGGGATTCGGGGTTCACAAACACCATATATTTT.

The V and J genes are TRBV30 and TRBJ1-3; the D is unclear. Germline V gene sequence: CDR1 GTSNPN, CDR2 SVGIG (reference sequence). Deletions cut 4 bases from V and 0 bases from J, with 7 bases between. CDR3 size: 13 residues. Here the CDR3 reads CAWTGISGNTIYF. The CDR3 nucleotides read TGTGCCTGGACAGGCATCTCTGGAAACACCATATATTTT.